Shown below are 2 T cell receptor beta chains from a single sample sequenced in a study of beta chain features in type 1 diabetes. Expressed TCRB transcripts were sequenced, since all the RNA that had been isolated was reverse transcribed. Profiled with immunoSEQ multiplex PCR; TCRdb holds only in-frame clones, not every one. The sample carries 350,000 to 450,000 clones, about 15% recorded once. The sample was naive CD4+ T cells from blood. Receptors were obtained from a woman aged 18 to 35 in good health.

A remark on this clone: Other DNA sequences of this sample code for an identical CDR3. CDR3 DNA: TGCGCCAGCAGCTTCTCCTCCTACGAGCAGTACTTC. Translation: CASSFSSYEQYF. J is TRBJ2-7 and V is TRBV5-1; no reliable D call. CDR3 length equals 12 residues. V was pared by 2 bases and J by 0 bases, with 3 bases between. Germline-derived CDR1 and CDR2 are SGHRS and YFSETQ.

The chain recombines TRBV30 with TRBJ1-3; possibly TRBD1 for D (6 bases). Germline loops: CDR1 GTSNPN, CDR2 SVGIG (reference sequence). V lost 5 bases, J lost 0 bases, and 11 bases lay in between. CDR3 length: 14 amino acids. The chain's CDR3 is CAWVGQSSGNTIYF. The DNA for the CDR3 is TGTGCCTGGGTTGGACAGTCCTCTGGAAACACCATATATTTT.